This TCR beta chain derives from a study of response to subunit inactivated influenza vaccine. CDR3 size: 14 residues. After removal of 3 bases from V and 4 bases from J, the junction contained 6 bases not matched to a gene. Germline V gene data show CDR1 as SQVTM and CDR2 as ANQGSEA. Via MiXCR, TCRdb re-called the RT-PCR reads, giving one row per CDR3 protein. This table has more than 150,000 distinct CDR3 sequences, around 8.8% appearing once. This receptor was obtained from a man in his fifties or sixties who received an inactivated influenza vaccine. The chain joins TRBV29-1 to TRBJ2-5; 9 nucleotides match TRBD1. The specimen was non-naive T cells sorted from PBMCs, collected on the day of vaccination. The CDR3 bases are TGCAGCGTTGACCTCGGACAGGGGACAGAGACCCAGTACTTC. This gives the protein CSVDLGQGTETQYF.